Presented here are 16 T cell receptor beta chains from one specimen sequenced in a study of identifying expanded T cells in peripheral blood. The assay was immunoSEQ multiplex PCR, and TCRdb's table has in-frame clones only and misses some. Among approximately 80,000 clones, 84% were seen once, and the ten largest hold approximately 20%. The specimen sequenced was blood. The receptors stem from a person aged 18-70 years in good health.

This rearrangement joins TRBV19 to TRBJ2-7, with D hard to call. The V end lost 2 bases, the J end lost 1 base, and 12 bases lay between the germline ends. Germline CDR1 and CDR2: LNHDA and SQIVND (reference sequence). The CDR3 runs 15 residues. This chain's CDR3 is CASSIMDGLSYEQYF. CDR3 DNA sequence: TGTGCCAGTAGTATAATGGACGGGCTATCCTACGAGCAGTACTTC.

The CDR3 loop reads CATSRPSGRASNTGELFF. CDR3 nucleotides: TGTGCCACCAGCAGACCTAGCGGGAGGGCCTCGAACACCGGGGAGCTGTTTTTT. This chain uses TRBV15 with TRBJ2-2, with 12 nucleotides matching TRBD2. V lost 2 bases and J lost 0; bases outside the gene matches: 4. Looked up from germline, CDR1 is LNHNV and CDR2 is YYDKDF (reference sequence). This CDR3 has 18 amino acids.

This clone was detected once. The chain carries TRBV6-5 and TRBJ2-1; D perhaps matches TRBD2 (5 bases). Trimming took off 5 bases at V and 8 bases at J, with 19 bases between the two ends. This CDR3 region has 15 residues. Germline V gene data show CDR1 as MNHEY and CDR2 as SVGAGI. The CDR3, as DNA: TGTGCCAGCAGTCACGCAACGGAGGTGGGCCATGAGCAGTTCTTC. As protein: CASSHATEVGHEQFF.

V usage is TRBV7-2 and J usage is TRBJ1-5, with unresolved D. The ends were cut back, 1 base at V and 4 bases at J, with 8 bases in the middle. CDR3 length equals 14 residues. From germline, CDR1 is SGHTA and CDR2 FQGNSA. The CDR3 coding sequence is TGTGCCAGCAGCTTAGAGGTGCAAAATCAGCCCCAGCATTTT. This sequence encodes CASSLEVQNQPQHF.

CDR3 amino acids: CAISEAGTLGGEAFF. CDR3 nucleotides: TGTGCCATCAGTGAAGCGGGGACCCTTGGAGGGGAAGCTTTCTTT. This sequence joins TRBV10-3 and TRBJ1-1; perhaps TRBD1 as D (5 bases). CDR3 length equals 15 residues. The germline V gene encodes CDR1 ENHRY and CDR2 SYGVKD. V gave up 3 bases and J gave up 8 bases, with 19 bases separating them.

The chain joins TRBV10-2 to TRBJ2-5; TRBD1 aligns across 7 bases. There are 17 residues in the CDR3. Germline trimming cut 0 bases from V and 1 base from J; bases unmatched to any gene: 8. CDR1 is WSHSY, CDR2 SAAADI, per germline. The CDR3 is CASSESQVTGFQETQYF. The CDR3 coding sequence is TGCGCCAGCAGTGAGTCCCAAGTGACAGGGTTCCAAGAGACCCAGTACTTC.

The rearrangement uses TRBV7-9 and TRBJ2-4; TRBD1 is a possible D gene (5 bases). The length of the CDR3 is 17 residues. The V and J ends lost 5 bases and 0 bases respectively, with 17 bases between them. Germline V gene lookup returns CDR1 SEHNR and CDR2 FQNEAQ (reference sequence). The CDR3 DNA reads as TGTGCCAGCAGCCCCCACTCCATCAGGGCAGCCAAAAACATTCAGTACTTC. This codes for CASSPHSIRAAKNIQYF.

J is TRBJ2-2 and V is TRBV6-4; no clear D. The CDR3 is made up of 17 amino acids. Germline V gives CDR1 MRHNA, CDR2 SNTAGT. Trimming removed 0 bases from V and 4 bases from J, with 15 bases in between. The CDR3 spells CASSDSNLGLGTGELFF. The CDR3 coding sequence is TGTGCCAGCAGTGACTCGAATCTAGGTTTAGGCACCGGGGAGCTGTTTTTT.

In its sample, this clone was seen once. J is TRBJ1-5 and V is TRBV12-5; 9 bases match TRBD1. V lost 6 bases to trimming and J lost 3 bases; unmatched junction nucleotides: 21. The germline gives CDR1 LGHNT, CDR2 FRNRAP. The CDR3 is made up of 20 amino acids. The CDR3 nucleotides are TGTGCTAGTGGCGTTGCGTGTCCCGGGACAGGGTCCCCCCCCAATCAGCCCCAGCATTTT. Translating gives CASGVACPGTGSPPNQPQHF.

This sequence joins TRBV30 and TRBJ2-2; D is undetermined. The CDR3 consists of 14 residues. The V end lost 2 bases, the J end lost 5 bases, and 12 bases lay between the germline ends. Germline V gives CDR1 GTSNPN, CDR2 SVGIG (reference sequence). This CDR3 is CAWSSLSRTGELFF. CDR3 coding DNA: TGTGCCTGGAGTTCTCTAAGTAGGACCGGGGAGCTGTTTTTT.

In this sample, this clone turned up once. The chain joins TRBV19 to TRBJ2-7, with 12 nucleotides matching TRBD1. CDR3 size: 15 residues. CDR1 LNHDA and CDR2 SQIVND come from the germline V gene (reference sequence). The V segment lost 4 bases and the J segment 4 bases; nucleotides outside the gene matches: 5. The CDR3 DNA reads as TGTGCCAGTAGTAACCAGGGACAGGGGGCTTACGAGCAGTACTTC. Protein: CASSNQGQGAYEQYF.

This clone turned up a few times. The chain couples TRBV5-6 to TRBJ1-5; D unresolved. The CDR3 has 12 amino acids. With 2 bases removed from V and 3 bases from J, the gap between germline ends came to 3 bases. The germline V gene encodes CDR1 SGHDT and CDR2 YYEEEE. The CDR3 nucleotides are TGTGCCAGCAGCTTTATCAATCAGCCCCAGCATTTT. Translating gives CASSFINQPQHF.

This clone was counted once. This chain connects TRBV13 to TRBJ1-2; D is uncertain. Trimming removed 2 bases at V and 4 bases at J, with 5 bases between. This CDR3 is 12 amino acids long. Germline-derived CDR1 and CDR2 are PRHDT and FYEKMQ (reference sequence). This chain's CDR3 is CASSLQTYGYTF. CDR3 in DNA: TGTGCCAGCAGCTTACAAACCTATGGCTACACCTTC.

This sequence joins TRBV4-2 and TRBJ2-1, with TRBD2 as a possible D gene (5 bases). Deletions cut 0 bases from V and 10 bases from J, with 10 bases between. The CDR3 consists of 13 residues. The germline CDR1 and CDR2 sequences are LGHNA and YNFKEQ. CDR3: CASSQEEGREQFF. The CDR3 region has the DNA TGTGCCAGCAGCCAAGAAGAGGGCCGGGAGCAGTTCTTC.

This chain links TRBV7-2 with TRBJ2-7, with a possible D match to TRBD2 (6 bases). Germline CDR1 SGHTA, CDR2 FQGNSA. The CDR3 has 14 amino acids. V was trimmed by 8 bases and J by 2 bases, leaving 16 bases between them. CDR3 sequence (DNA): TGTGCCAGCGCGGGTGGCTGGGGGGCCTACGAGCAGTACTTC. Residues: CASAGGWGAYEQYF.

The rearrangement joins TRBV27 to TRBJ2-1; TRBD2 matches at 7 bases. Germline assignment: CDR1 MNHEY and CDR2 SMNVEV (reference sequence). The ends lost 6 bases at V and 2 bases at J; junction bases unmatched: 7. CDR3 length: 15 amino acids. CDR3 region: CASSPGREPYNEQFF. CDR3 nucleotide sequence: TGTGCCAGCAGCCCGGGGCGGGAGCCCTACAATGAGCAGTTCTTC.